This is a list of T cell receptor beta chains from one sample in a study of shared clonotypes between healthy human individuals. The protocol was immunoSEQ multiplex PCR, while the TCRdb copy is restricted to in-frame clones and leaves out a portion. The sample records over 2,000,000 clones, just under 95% being singletons. The sequencing input was naive CD8+ T cells from PBMCs. These receptors came from a man in his late teens or twenties in good health. Some clones in this sample may be carry-over from other donors' samples. CDR3s include the opening cysteine and the closing phenylalanine or tryptophan. The order of the fields is V gene, J gene, clone size, D gene, CDR3 protein, CDR3 DNA. A D gene is named only where the DNA matches it firmly. Clone sizes are given selectively: once, few, many, or a class where the clone is expanded.

v_gene: TRBV19; j_gene: TRBJ2-7; abundance: .; d_gene: .; CDR3aa: CASSIDGGYEQYF; CDR3nt: TGTGCCAGTAGTATAGATGGGGGCTACGAGCAGTACTTC
v_gene: TRBV5-1; j_gene: TRBJ2-7; abundance: .; d_gene: TRBD2; CDR3aa: CASSWLGGSSSYEQYF; CDR3nt: TGCGCCAGCAGCTGGTTGGGGGGGAGTAGCTCCTACGAGCAGTACTTC
v_gene: TRBV27; j_gene: TRBJ2-1; abundance: .; d_gene: .; CDR3aa: CASSPSNYNEQFF; CDR3nt: TGTGCCAGCAGTCCCAGCAACTACAATGAGCAGTTCTTC
v_gene: TRBV27; j_gene: TRBJ1-5; abundance: .; d_gene: .; CDR3aa: CASSLGNHLGQPQHF; CDR3nt: TGTGCCAGCAGTTTGGGAAACCATTTGGGTCAGCCCCAGCATTTT
v_gene: TRBV6-5; j_gene: TRBJ1-2; abundance: .; d_gene: .; CDR3aa: CASSYAAGSPTNGYTF; CDR3nt: TGTGCCAGCAGTTACGCAGCCGGGTCCCCAACCAATGGCTACACCTTC
v_gene: TRBV19; j_gene: TRBJ1-5; abundance: .; d_gene: .; CDR3aa: CASSIGGQPQHF; CDR3nt: TGTGCCAGTAGTATCGGAGGACAGCCCCAGCATTTT
v_gene: TRBV7-9; j_gene: TRBJ1-2; abundance: .; d_gene: .; CDR3aa: CASTRGSGEFNYGYTF; CDR3nt: TGTGCCAGCACCCGAGGCAGCGGGGAATTTAACTATGGCTACACCTTC
v_gene: TRBV9; j_gene: TRBJ2-1; abundance: .; d_gene: TRBD2; CDR3aa: CASSVAGTSGRGYNEQFF; CDR3nt: TGTGCCAGCAGCGTAGCAGGGACTAGCGGGAGGGGCTACAATGAGCAGTTCTTC
v_gene: TRBV23-1; j_gene: TRBJ2-7; abundance: once; d_gene: .; CDR3aa: CASSLPRTDDYEQYF; CDR3nt: TGCGCCAGCAGTCTTCCGCGGACAGATGATTACGAGCAGTACTTC
v_gene: TRBV9; j_gene: TRBJ2-5; abundance: once; d_gene: .; CDR3aa: CASSVEPKETQYF; CDR3nt: TGTGCCAGCAGCGTAGAACCTAAAGAGACCCAGTACTTC
v_gene: TRBV18; j_gene: TRBJ1-1; abundance: .; d_gene: TRBD1; CDR3aa: CASSPNRGGTEAFF; CDR3nt: TGTGCCAGCTCACCAAACAGGGGCGGCACTGAAGCTTTCTTT
v_gene: TRBV27; j_gene: TRBJ2-3; abundance: .; d_gene: TRBD2; CDR3aa: CASSPRGGLANTDTQYF; CDR3nt: TGTGCCAGCAGTCCCCGGGGGGGACTAGCGAACACAGATACGCAGTATTTT
v_gene: TRBV6-5; j_gene: TRBJ2-5; abundance: once; d_gene: TRBD1; CDR3aa: CASRLTRQGETQYF; CDR3nt: TGTGCCAGCAGACTAACAAGACAGGGGGAGACCCAGTACTTC
v_gene: TRBV27; j_gene: TRBJ2-2; abundance: .; d_gene: .; CDR3aa: CASSSRLGTGELFF; CDR3nt: TGTGCCAGCAGTTCACGACTGGGCACCGGGGAGCTGTTTTTT
v_gene: TRBV4-1; j_gene: TRBJ2-2; abundance: .; d_gene: TRBD2; CDR3aa: CASSQRGETLLAGGSGELFF; CDR3nt: TGCGCCAGCAGCCAAAGGGGGGAAACTCTACTAGCGGGAGGATCCGGGGAGCTGTTTTTT
v_gene: TRBV7-9; j_gene: TRBJ2-5; abundance: .; d_gene: .; CDR3aa: CASSRDLQETQYF; CDR3nt: TGTGCCAGCAGCCGGGACTTGCAAGAGACCCAGTACTTC